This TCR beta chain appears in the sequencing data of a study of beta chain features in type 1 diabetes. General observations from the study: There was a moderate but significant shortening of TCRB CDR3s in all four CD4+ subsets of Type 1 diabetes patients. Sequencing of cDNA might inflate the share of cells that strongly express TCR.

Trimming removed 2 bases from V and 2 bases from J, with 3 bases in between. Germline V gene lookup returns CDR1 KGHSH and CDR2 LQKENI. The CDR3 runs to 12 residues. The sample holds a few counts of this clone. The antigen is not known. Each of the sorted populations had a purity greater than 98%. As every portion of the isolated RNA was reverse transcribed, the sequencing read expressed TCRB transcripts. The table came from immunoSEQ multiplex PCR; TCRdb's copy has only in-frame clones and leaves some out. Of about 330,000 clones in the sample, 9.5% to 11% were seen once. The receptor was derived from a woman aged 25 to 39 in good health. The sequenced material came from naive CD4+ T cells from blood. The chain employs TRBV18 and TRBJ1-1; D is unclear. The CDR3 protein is CASSPINTEAFF. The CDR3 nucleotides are TGTGCCAGCTCACCAATAAACACTGAAGCTTTCTTT.